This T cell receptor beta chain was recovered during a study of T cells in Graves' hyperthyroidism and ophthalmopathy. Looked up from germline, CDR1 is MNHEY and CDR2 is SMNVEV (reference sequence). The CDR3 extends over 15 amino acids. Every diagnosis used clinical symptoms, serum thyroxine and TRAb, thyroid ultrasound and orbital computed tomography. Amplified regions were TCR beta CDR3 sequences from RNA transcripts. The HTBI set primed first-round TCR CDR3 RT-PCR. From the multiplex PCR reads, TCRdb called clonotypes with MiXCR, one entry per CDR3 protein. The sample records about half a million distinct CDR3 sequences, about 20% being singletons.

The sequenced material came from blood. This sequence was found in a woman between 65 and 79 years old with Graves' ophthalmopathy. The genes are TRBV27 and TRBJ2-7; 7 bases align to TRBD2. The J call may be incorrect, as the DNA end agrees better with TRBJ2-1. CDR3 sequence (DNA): TGTGCCAGCGGCTCTTTTTCGGCTAGCGGATACGAGCAGTTCTTC. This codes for CASGSFSASGYEQFF.